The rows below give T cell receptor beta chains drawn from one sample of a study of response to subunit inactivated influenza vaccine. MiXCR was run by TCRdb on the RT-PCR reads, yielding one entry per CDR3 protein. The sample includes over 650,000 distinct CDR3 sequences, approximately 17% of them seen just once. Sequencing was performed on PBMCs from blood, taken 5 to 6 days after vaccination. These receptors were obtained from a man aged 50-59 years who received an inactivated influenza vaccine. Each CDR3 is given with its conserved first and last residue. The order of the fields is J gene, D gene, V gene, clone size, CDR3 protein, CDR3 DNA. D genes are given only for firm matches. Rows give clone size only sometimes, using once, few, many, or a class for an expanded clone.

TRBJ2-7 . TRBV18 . CASSPPMGNEQYF TGTGCCAGCTCACCCCCAATGGGAAACGAGCAGTACTTC
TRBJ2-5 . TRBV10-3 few CAISESSFGETQYF TGTGCCATCAGTGAGTCGAGTTTTGGAGAGACCCAGTACTTC
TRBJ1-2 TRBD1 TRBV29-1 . CSGQGGDGYTF TGCAGCGGACAGGGAGGCGATGGCTACACCTTC
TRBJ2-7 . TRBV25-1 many CATRPGASYEQYF TGTGCCACCCGTCCAGGGGCCTCCTACGAGCAGTACTTC
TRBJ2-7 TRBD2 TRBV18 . CASSPRWTSGAEQYF TGTGCCAGCTCACCACGGTGGACTAGCGGGGCCGAGCAGTACTTC
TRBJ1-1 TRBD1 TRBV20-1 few CRPGGSDTEAFF TGCAGACCAGGGGGCTCCGACACTGAAGCTTTCTTT
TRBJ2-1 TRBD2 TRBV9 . CASETSGRPYNEQFF TGTGCCAGCGAGACTAGCGGGAGACCCTACAATGAGCAGTTCTTC
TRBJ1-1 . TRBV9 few CASSEGQALWGNTEAFF TGTGCCAGCAGCGAAGGGCAGGCCCTTTGGGGAAACACTGAAGCTTTCTTT
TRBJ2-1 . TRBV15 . CATSRAVQDNEQFF TGTGCCACCAGCAGAGCGGTACAGGACAATGAGCAGTTCTTC
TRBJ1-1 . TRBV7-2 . CASSLAWSMEAFF TGTGCCAGCAGCTTAGCGTGGTCGATGGAAGCTTTCTTT
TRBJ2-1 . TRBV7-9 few CASSLVGVKSYNEQFF TGTGCCAGCAGCTTAGTAGGGGTTAAGTCCTACAATGAGCAGTTCTTC
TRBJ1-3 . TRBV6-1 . CATGIDPSGNTIYF TGTGCCACCGGAATCGACCCCTCTGGAAACACCATATATTTT
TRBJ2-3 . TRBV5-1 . CASSLEALADTQYF TGCGCCAGCAGCTTGGAGGCTTTGGCAGATACGCAGTATTTT
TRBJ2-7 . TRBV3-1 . CASSPSAGAGPSYEQYF TGTGCCAGCAGCCCCTCCGCAGGGGCGGGTCCCTCTTACGAGCAGTACTTC
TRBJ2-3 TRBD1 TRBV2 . CASSGQGAGDTQYF TGTGCCAGCAGTGGACAGGGGGCAGGAGATACGCAGTATTTT
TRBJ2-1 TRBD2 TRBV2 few CASSGGTRGPYNEQFF TGTGCCAGCAGTGGGGGGACTAGGGGCCCCTACAATGAGCAGTTCTTC
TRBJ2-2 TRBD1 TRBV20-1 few CSARETRQGIDPGELFF TGCAGTGCTAGAGAAACAAGACAGGGTATAGATCCCGGGGAGCTGTTTTTT
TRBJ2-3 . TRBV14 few CASSLIGTTDTQYF TGTGCCAGCAGCCTCATTGGGACGACAGATACGCAGTATTTT
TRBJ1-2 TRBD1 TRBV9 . CASSAGQGSLEGYTF TGTGCCAGCAGCGCGGGACAGGGAAGTTTGGAGGGCTACACCTTC
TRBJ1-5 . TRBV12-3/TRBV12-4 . CASSLERGANQPQHF TGTGCCAGCAGTTTAGAGCGGGGTGCCAATCAGCCCCAGCATTTT
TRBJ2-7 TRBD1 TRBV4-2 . CASSQPGQGESQQYF TGTGCCAGCAGCCAACCGGGACAGGGTGAAAGTCAGCAGTACTTC
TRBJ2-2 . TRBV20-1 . CSAYRDANTGELFF TGCAGTGCTTACCGGGACGCCAACACCGGGGAGCTGTTTTTT
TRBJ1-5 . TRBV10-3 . CAISEGGLNQPQHF TGTGCCATCAGTGAGGGGGGGTTGAATCAGCCCCAGCATTTT
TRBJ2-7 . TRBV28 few CASKSISRSYEQYF TGTGCCAGCAAGTCAATTTCACGTTCCTACGAGCAGTACTTC
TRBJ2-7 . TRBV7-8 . CASSSEGVPFYEQYF TGTGCCAGCAGCTCGGAGGGAGTTCCTTTCTACGAGCAGTACTTC
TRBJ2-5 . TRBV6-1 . CASSNGLRETQYF TGTGCCAGCAGCAACGGACTAAGGGAGACCCAGTACTTC
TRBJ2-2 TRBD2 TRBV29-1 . CSATMVAGGASINTGELFF TGCAGCGCTACAATGGTAGCGGGGGGCGCCTCGATAAACACCGGGGAGCTGTTTTTT
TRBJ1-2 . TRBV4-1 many CASRNLNYGYTF TGCGCCAGCAGAAACCTCAACTATGGCTACACCTTC
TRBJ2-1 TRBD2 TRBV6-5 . CASSSPGLAGVEQFF TGTGCCAGCAGTTCTCCGGGACTAGCGGGAGTTGAGCAGTTCTTC
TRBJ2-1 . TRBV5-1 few CASSLRAGSDNEQFF TGCGCCAGCAGCTTGAGGGCAGGGAGTGACAATGAGCAGTTCTTC
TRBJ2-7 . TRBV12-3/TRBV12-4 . CASSPQGTLTYEQYF TGTGCCAGCAGCCCACAAGGGACCCTTACCTACGAGCAGTACTTC
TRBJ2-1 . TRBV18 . CASSPPGLGAENEQFF TGTGCCAGCTCACCACCGGGGTTGGGCGCGGAAAACGAGCAGTTCTTC
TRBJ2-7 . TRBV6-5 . CASSYEGWAYEQYF TGTGCCAGCAGTTACGAGGGGTGGGCCTACGAGCAGTACTTC
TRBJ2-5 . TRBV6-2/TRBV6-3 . CASSYSIGDQETQYF TGTGCCAGCAGTTACTCGATAGGGGACCAAGAGACCCAGTACTTC
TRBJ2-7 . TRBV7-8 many CASSPIWTAYEQYF TGTGCCAGCAGCCCGATATGGACAGCATACGAGCAGTACTTC
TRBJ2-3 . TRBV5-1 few CASSLWSSGTPSTDTQYF TGCGCCAGCAGCTTGTGGTCTTCGGGTACTCCGAGCACAGATACGCAGTATTTT
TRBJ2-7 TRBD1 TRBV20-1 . CSAIPTGQAYEQYF TGCAGTGCCATACCGACCGGACAGGCCTACGAGCAGTACTTC
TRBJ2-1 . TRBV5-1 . CASSLSGKDEQFF TGCGCCAGCAGCTTGTCGGGGAAAGATGAGCAGTTCTTC
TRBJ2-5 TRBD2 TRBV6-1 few CASSPLAGGSGTQYF TGTGCCAGCAGTCCACTAGCGGGGGGTTCAGGGACCCAGTACTTC
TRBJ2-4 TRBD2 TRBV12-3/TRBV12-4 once CASRPSGGAGAKNIQYF TGTGCCAGCAGACCTAGCGGGGGGGCAGGGGCCAAAAACATTCAGTACTTC
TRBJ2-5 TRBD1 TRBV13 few CASSTGQLGETQYF TGTGCCAGCAGCACGGGACAGTTAGGAGAGACCCAGTACTTC
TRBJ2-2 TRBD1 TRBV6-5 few CASSYGSDRETGELFF TGTGCCAGCAGTTATGGGTCGGACAGGGAGACCGGGGAGCTGTTTTTT
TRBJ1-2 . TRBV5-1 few CASSLVAGTGYTF TGCGCCAGCAGCTTGGTCGCAGGGACTGGCTACACCTTC
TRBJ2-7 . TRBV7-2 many CASSLEGRSYEQYF TGTGCCAGCAGCTTAGAGGGGAGGTCCTACGAGCAGTACTTC
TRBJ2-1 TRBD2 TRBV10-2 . CASSPSLGGSNEQFF TGCGCCAGCAGTCCATCCCTGGGGGGGTCTAATGAGCAGTTCTTC